The clone carrying this TCR beta chain was seen repeatedly, ten times or more. The antigen is undetermined. As to time point: newly diagnosed GD, antithyroid drugs for less than 3 months. Extracted PBMC RNA gave rise to the TCR library. The data are from a study of regulatory T cells in long-lasting Graves disease. Whole-study results and caveats: Public clonotype sharing was higher in persistent than newly diagnosed patients.

V was cut by 0 bases and J by 3 bases, with 14 bases left in between. Germline V gene sequence: CDR1 ENHRY, CDR2 SYGVKD. The CDR3 runs to 17 residues. TCR beta libraries were built with iRepertoire HTBI primers and Arm-PCR of CDR3 regions. TCRdb independently ran MiXCR on the multiplex PCR reads; one entry per CDR3 protein. The sample holds 250,000 or so distinct CDR3 sequences, about 18% seen once. This sample also belongs to another study, concerning T cells in Graves' hyperthyroidism and ophthalmopathy. That report notes: No progression to ophthalmopathy during 18 months of follow-up defined stable disease.

The sequence was collected from a woman aged 25 to 39 with Graves disease. The sample in question was peripheral blood mononuclear cells (PBMCs), obtained at new diagnosis, from a patient treated with antithyroid drugs. V usage is TRBV10-3 and J usage is TRBJ2-2; D may be TRBD2 (6 bases). The CDR3 region has the DNA TGTGCCATCAGTGAGTCCGATCCGGGGGATTACACCGGGGAGCTGTTTTTT. It codes for CAISESDPGDYTGELFF.